A single sample gave rise to the 23 T cell receptor beta chains below, sequenced in a study of T cells in Graves' hyperthyroidism and ophthalmopathy. TCR beta CDR3 regions were amplified from RNA. An initial round of RT-PCR targeting the TCR CDR3 relied on the HTBI primer set. Via MiXCR, TCRdb re-called the multiplex PCR reads, giving one row per CDR3 protein. This table has around 400,000 distinct CDR3 sequences, approximately 14% appearing once. Sequencing input: blood. The receptors stem from a woman aged 55-69 years with Graves' ophthalmopathy.

There are many counts of this clonotype. The J gene is TRBJ2-5, the V gene TRBV19, with TRBD2 matching over 10 bases. CDR3 length: 16 residues. J gave up 5 bases and V 5 bases, and 11 bases lay outside the gene matches. Germline CDR1 and CDR2: LNHDA and SQIVND (reference sequence). The CDR3 nucleotides read TGTGCCAGTAGTCCGAGAACTAGCGGGATTGGGGAGACCCAGTACTTC. Protein: CASSPRTSGIGETQYF.

This clonotype was counted between two and nine times. The genes are TRBV24-1 and TRBJ1-2; tentatively, D is TRBD1 (5 bases). Trimming removed 4 bases at V and 7 bases at J, with 12 bases between. Looked up from germline, CDR1 is KGHDR and CDR2 is SFDVKD. CDR3 size: 13 residues. CDR3 in DNA: TGTGCCACCAGTGAAGGGGTTTCTGTTGGCTACACCTTC. It translates to CATSEGVSVGYTF.

As regards this clonotype: This may arise from a read error, as a much more abundant clone is one base away. The chain combines TRBV7-9 with TRBJ1-4; D is undetermined. This CDR3 has 15 residues. CDR1 SEHNR and CDR2 FQNEAQ come from the germline V gene (reference sequence). The CDR3 sequence is CASSLAQGFDEKLVF. DNA of the CDR3: TGTGCCAGCAGCTTAGCGCAAGGGTTTGATGAAAAACTGGTTTTT.

This clonotype was seen ten or more times. The V and J genes are TRBV18 and TRBJ2-7, with a possible D match to TRBD1 (5 bases). The CDR3 covers 14 residues. V was pared by 6 bases and J by 2 bases, with 14 bases between. Germline CDR1 KGHSH, CDR2 LQKENI. The CDR3 nucleotides read TGTGCCAGCTCCCCCGACAGTCCAACCTACGAGCAGTACTTC. The encoded protein is CASSPDSPTYEQYF.

About this clonotype: A much larger clone differs by one base, so this may be a read error. The chain recombines TRBV2 with TRBJ2-5; 7 bases match TRBD1. Germline loops: CDR1 SNHLY, CDR2 FYNNEI. The CDR3 sequence is 15 residues long. V trimming: 5 bases; J trimming: 2 bases; junction bases outside the gene matches: 8. CDR3 DNA: TGTGCCAGCAGTCCCGCCAGGGGGTGTCAAGAGACCCAGTACTTC. Its protein is CASSPARGCQETQYF.

This clonotype was seen more than once but under ten times. V and J are TRBV19 and TRBJ1-5, with D possibly TRBD1 on 6 matching bases. This CDR3 has 15 residues. Germline V gene data show CDR1 as LNHDA and CDR2 as SQIVND (reference sequence). With 6 bases removed from V and 2 bases from J, the gap between germline ends came to 14 bases. CDR3 amino acids: CASSQQGAGNQPQHF. CDR3 coding DNA: TGTGCCAGTAGCCAACAGGGCGCGGGCAATCAGCCCCAGCATTTT.

As regards this clonotype: Since a much larger clone is just one base distant, this may be a read error. No conserved phenylalanine or tryptophan is present at the end of the CDR3, so a read error is the likely explanation. This rearrangement joins TRBV6-1 to TRBJ2-3, with unresolved D. CDR1 is MNHNS and CDR2 is SASEGT in the germline V gene. This CDR3 region has 14 residues. V was clipped by 5 bases and J by 0 bases, with 9 bases between them. CDR3 residues: CASSPLKSTDTQYS. The DNA of the CDR3 is TGTGCCAGCAGTCCCCTAAAGAGCACAGATACGCAGTATTCT.

The rearrangement joins TRBV12-3 or TRBV12-4 to TRBJ2-7; 10 nucleotides agree with TRBD1. J lost 3 bases, V lost 5 bases, and 7 bases had no gene match. CDR3 size: 15 residues. The CDR3 loop reads CASSPDRGRFYEQYF. The DNA for the CDR3 is TGTGCCAGCAGTCCAGACAGGGGGCGCTTCTACGAGCAGTACTTC.

This clonotype turned up a few times. This chain links TRBV12-3 or TRBV12-4 with TRBJ2-7; weak D call: TRBD1 (6 bases). Trimming shortened V by 6 bases and J by 8 bases, and 23 bases separated the two germline ends. The CDR3 is 15 residues long. The CDR3 here is CASSPNLDRGEQQYF. Here the CDR3 DNA reads TGTGCCAGCAGCCCTAATTTGGACAGAGGTGAGCAGCAGTACTTC.

The rearrangement uses TRBV19 and TRBJ2-1, with 7 bases lining up with TRBD1. V shed 6 bases, J shed 0 bases, and the junction held 11 bases outside the gene matches. Germline loops: CDR1 LNHDA, CDR2 SQIVND (reference sequence). CDR3 length equals 17 residues. CDR3: CASRSYRGRSSYNEQFF. The CDR3 DNA follows: TGTGCCAGTAGATCGTACAGGGGCCGGAGCTCCTACAATGAGCAGTTCTTC.

This clonotype was picked up many times. The rearrangement links TRBV20-1 to TRBJ2-3; 10 nucleotides match TRBD2. V gave up 3 bases and J gave up 8 bases; unmatched junction bases: 8. Per the germline V gene, CDR1 is DFQATT and CDR2 is SNEGSKA (reference sequence). The CDR3 totals 14 residues. The CDR3 protein is CSASRSSGRGTQYF. As DNA, the CDR3 is TGCAGTGCTAGTCGGTCTAGCGGGAGAGGTACGCAGTATTTT.

The V call is TRBV20-1, the J call TRBJ2-7, with D hard to call. The V end lost 0 bases, the J end lost 7 bases, and 7 bases lay between the germline ends. Germline V gene sequence: CDR1 DFQATT, CDR2 SNEGSKA (reference sequence). This CDR3 comprises 11 residues. CDR3 DNA sequence: TGCAGTGCTAGAGATTACTGGGAGCAGTACTTC. The encoded protein is CSARDYWEQYF.

This clonotype appeared many times. The chain couples TRBV11-2 to TRBJ2-3; D remains unclear. V lost 7 bases, J lost 0 bases, and 14 bases lay in between. CDR1 and CDR2 (germline): SGHAT, FQNNGV. The CDR3 is 15 residues long. CDR3 residues: CASTLGAYSTDTQYF. The CDR3 bases are TGTGCCAGCACCTTGGGTGCGTATAGCACAGATACGCAGTATTTT.

This clonotype showed up just a few times. The chain combines TRBV20-1 with TRBJ2-3, with D perhaps matching TRBD1 or TRBD2 (6 bases each). The V end lost 6 bases, the J end lost 2 bases, and 18 bases lay between the germline ends. This CDR3 is built from 15 residues. The germline V gene has CDR1 DFQATT and CDR2 SNEGSKA (reference sequence). CDR3: CSASKQGGFTDTQYF. The DNA for the CDR3 is TGCAGTGCCTCAAAACAGGGAGGCTTCACAGATACGCAGTATTTT.

This clonotype appeared a single time. J is TRBJ1-2 and V is TRBV19; D is unresolved. V gave up 11 bases and J gave up 6 bases, with 10 bases separating them. The CDR3 consists of 10 residues. Germline V CDR1 and CDR2: LNHDA, SQIVND (reference sequence). DNA of the CDR3: TGTGCCTTAAATGCAGATGGCTACACCTTC. This encodes CALNADGYTF.

This clonotype was counted at least ten times. The rearrangement links TRBV29-1 to TRBJ2-1; 10 nucleotides line up with TRBD1. Germline CDR1 and CDR2: SQVTM and ANQGSEA. This CDR3 is built from 13 residues. After removal of 8 bases from V and 2 bases from J, the junction contained 3 bases not matched to a gene. The CDR3 DNA follows: TGCAGCTTCGACAGGGGGCCCTACAATGAGCAGTTCTTC. Translated, it gives CSFDRGPYNEQFF.

This clonotype was counted at least ten times. The chain joins TRBV5-1 to TRBJ2-1; D not certain. In germline, CDR1 is SGHRS, CDR2 YFSETQ. Between the trimmed V and J ends, which lost 4 bases and 8 bases, there was a span of 10 bases. This CDR3 spans 12 amino acids. This CDR3 reads CASSPVLDEQFF. The CDR3 DNA reads TGCGCCAGCAGCCCAGTTTTGGATGAGCAGTTCTTC.

This clonotype was seen a handful of times. This chain uses TRBV20-1 with TRBJ2-3, with D possibly called TRBD1 or TRBD2 (5 bases each). With 5 bases removed from V and 2 bases from J, the gap between germline ends came to 14 bases. The CDR3 length is 14 residues. The germline gives CDR1 DFQATT, CDR2 SNEGSKA (reference sequence). DNA for the CDR3: TGCAGTGCTCCTTCGGGACGGAACACAGATACGCAGTATTTT. It specifies CSAPSGRNTDTQYF.

The gene calls are TRBV7-9 and TRBJ2-7, with a weak D call TRBD1 (5 bases). The CDR3 runs 15 residues. The germline CDR1 and CDR2 sequences are SEHNR and FQNEAQ (reference sequence). Trimming removed 4 bases from V and 2 bases from J, with 15 bases in between. The CDR3 sequence: CASSSQGGATYEQYF. The CDR3 region has the DNA TGTGCCAGCAGCTCTCAGGGTGGAGCCACCTACGAGCAGTACTTC.

This clonotype was recorded many times. V gene TRBV2 combines with J gene TRBJ2-3; the match to TRBD2 covers 9 bases. Germline loops: CDR1 SNHLY, CDR2 FYNNEI. V was pared by 8 bases and J by 4 bases, with 7 bases of the junction left unmatched. The CDR3 is 14 amino acids. Written as DNA, the CDR3 is TGTGCCAGCGGGCTAGCGGGAATAGCAGATACGCAGTATTTT. Translated: CASGLAGIADTQYF.

The CDR3 spells CATSDRFDRGSNQPQHF. The DNA for the CDR3 is TGTGCCACCAGTGATCGATTTGACAGGGGAAGCAATCAGCCCCAGCATTTT. The chain uses TRBV24-1 and TRBJ1-5, with 8 bases matching TRBD1. This CDR3 comprises 17 residues. CDR1 and CDR2 (germline): KGHDR, SFDVKD. The V segment lost 3 bases and the J segment 1 base; nucleotides outside the gene matches: 7.

Concerning this clonotype itself: Being one base from a much bigger clone, this may be a read error. The conserved phenylalanine or tryptophan normally closing the CDR3 is absent here, so this likely arose from a read error. The chain joins TRBV6-9 to TRBJ1-1; the D gene is possibly TRBD1 (6 bases). From germline, CDR1 is MNHGY and CDR2 SVAAGI. CDR3 length equals 14 residues. This CDR3 reads CASSATGGDTEAFL. The CDR3 DNA reads TGCGCCAGCAGTGCGACAGGCGGAGACACTGAAGCTTTCCTT.

This clonotype was seen only a few times. The J gene is TRBJ2-5, the V gene TRBV7-3; 13 nucleotides line up with TRBD2. CDR3 length: 15 amino acids. V lost 4 bases and J lost 5; bases outside the gene matches: 4. Germline-derived CDR1 and CDR2 are SGHTA and FQGTGA. The CDR3 DNA reads as TGTGCCAGCAGCTACACTAGCGGGAGGGGGGAGACCCAGTACTTC. This sequence encodes CASSYTSGRGETQYF.